Given below is one T cell receptor (beta chain) in context. This entry belongs to a study of blood T cell repertoires in COVID-19. Study as a whole: Samples taken during acute and convalescent COVID-19 were collected in the United States, Italy and Spain. T cells, B-cell-depleted T cells, or PBMCs supplied cDNA or gDNA.

V lost 3 bases and J 3 bases, leaving 12 bases between the germline ends. The CDR3 covers 15 residues. Germline-derived CDR1 and CDR2 are LNHNV and YYDKDF (reference sequence). The data were produced by immunoSEQ multiplex PCR, yet TCRdb's version contains in-frame clones alone and is incomplete. The sample lists more than 350,000 clones, 89% occurring once. V and J are TRBV15 and TRBJ1-5; D remains ambiguous. The TCR comes from a woman in her 30s with COVID-19, enrolled during active disease. The source material was peripheral blood. The CDR3 nucleotides are TGTGCCACCAGCAGTGGAGGAGGGCCCAATCAGCCCCAGCATTTT. It yields the protein CATSSGGGPNQPQHF. The variable domain in full, completed from reference TRBV15 and TRBJ1-5, reads DAMVIQNPRYQVTQFGKPVTLSCSQTLNHNVMYWYQQKSSQAPKLLFHYYDKDFNNEADTPDNFQSRRPNTSFCFLDIRSPGLGDTAMYLCATSSGGGPNQPQHFGDGTRLSIL.